One sample yielded the 16 T cell receptor beta chains listed below, sequenced in a study of T-cell memory formation after mild COVID-19. TCRdb called the 5' RACE reads again in MiXCR, with one record for every CDR3 protein. The sample has roughly 400,000 distinct CDR3 sequences; 24% are singletons. Sample: PBMCs or a T cell subset sorted from them (not recorded which). All receptors derive from an adult woman who had mild COVID-19 (a few samples of this study predate the infection). Cell type and time point are not known.

This clonotype has a count of ten or more. This rearrangement joins TRBV7-6 to TRBJ2-5; D may match TRBD1 or TRBD2 (6 bases each). The CDR3 is 16 amino acids. CDR1 is SGHVS, CDR2 FNYEAQ, per germline. V was shortened by 4 bases and J by 1 base, with 16 bases between the two germline ends. The chain's CDR3 is CASSSGLNRVQETQYF. CDR3 bases: TGTGCCAGCAGCTCCGGACTAAACAGGGTCCAAGAGACCCAGTACTTC.

The V gene is TRBV19, the J gene TRBJ1-5; perhaps TRBD1 as D (5 bases). Germline V gives CDR1 LNHDA, CDR2 SQIVND (reference sequence). V lost 7 bases and J lost 4, with 26 bases in between. The CDR3 sequence is 18 residues long. This chain's CDR3 is CASMPRWRLNQGNQPQHF. CDR3 coding DNA: TGTGCCAGTATGCCCAGGTGGAGGTTAAACCAGGGAAATCAGCCCCAGCATTTT.

In regard to this clonotype: Germline is not matched at one junction end, which may reflect a read error. The rearrangement joins TRBV27 to TRBJ1-6; D is possibly TRBD1 (5 bases). Germline V gene data show CDR1 as MNHEY and CDR2 as SMNVEV (reference sequence). The CDR3 spans 15 residues. CDR3 protein: CASSLGGAGNSHLHF. In DNA, the CDR3 is TGTGCCAGCAGTTTAGGTGGGGCCGGTAATTCACACCTCCACTTT.

This clonotype has just a few counts. The V and J genes are TRBV5-1 and TRBJ2-7; tentative D call: TRBD2 (6 bases). Germline V gene lookup returns CDR1 SGHRS and CDR2 YFSETQ. CDR3 size: 16 residues. V dropped 5 bases and J dropped 3 bases, with 21 bases sitting between them. The CDR3 nucleotides read TGCGCCAGCAGACCTGGAAAAACTAGCCGGGGCTACGAGCAGTACTTC. Translation gives CASRPGKTSRGYEQYF.

The chain recombines TRBV12-3 or TRBV12-4 with TRBJ1-4, with TRBD1 as a possible D gene (5 bases). The V gene lost 7 bases and the J gene lost 8 bases, with 17 bases spanning the gap. This CDR3 is 14 amino acids long. The CDR3 region is CASTSGHGSEKLFF. In DNA, the CDR3 is TGTGCCAGCACCTCGGGGCATGGATCCGAAAAACTGTTTTTT.

This chain links TRBV6-6 with TRBJ2-3, with D perhaps given as TRBD1 or TRBD2 (6 bases each). The CDR3 sequence is 15 residues long. The germline V gene encodes CDR1 MNHNY and CDR2 SVGAGI (reference sequence). V shed 8 bases and J shed 3 bases, with 18 bases lying between them. The CDR3 bases are TGTGCCAGCGGGTCCCGGGGGCGGGAAACAGATACGCAGTATTTT. The encoded protein is CASGSRGRETDTQYF.

The chain joins TRBV6-6 to TRBJ1-2; TRBD1 might be the D (5 bases). V was shortened by 10 bases and J by 4 bases, with 13 bases between the two germline ends. CDR3 length: 12 residues. Germline assignment: CDR1 MNHNY and CDR2 SVGAGI (reference sequence). The CDR3 loop reads CATDRGVYGYTF. CDR3 DNA: TGTGCCACCGATCGGGGCGTCTATGGCTACACCTTC.

This clonotype has only a few counts. This rearrangement joins TRBV7-6 to TRBJ2-3; tentative D call: TRBD2 (6 bases). This CDR3 contains 13 residues. CDR1 is SGHVS, CDR2 FNYEAQ, per germline. V lost 5 bases to trimming and J lost 4 bases, with 10 bases between them. CDR3 in amino acids: CASSRLVADTQYF. CDR3 sequence (DNA): TGTGCCAGCAGCCGACTAGTTGCAGATACGCAGTATTTT.

The chain links TRBV2 to TRBJ2-4; perhaps TRBD1 as D (6 bases). The V gene lost 6 bases and the J gene lost 0 bases, with 9 bases spanning the gap. The CDR3 length is 14 residues. CDR1 is SNHLY, CDR2 FYNNEI, per germline. The CDR3 here is CASSRQVAKNIQYF. In DNA form, the CDR3 reads TGTGCCAGCAGCAGACAGGTAGCCAAAAACATTCAGTACTTC.

The gene calls are TRBV9 and TRBJ2-5, with TRBD1 matching over 9 bases. The CDR3 loop spans 16 amino acids. Trimming took 3 bases from V and 1 from J; bases not matched to a gene: 7. Germline V gene data show CDR1 as SGDLS and CDR2 as YYNGEE. The CDR3 here is CASSGGQGVVQETQYF. Written as DNA, the CDR3 is TGTGCCAGCAGCGGGGGACAGGGAGTTGTCCAAGAGACCCAGTACTTC.

This clonotype was seen at least ten times. CDR3 protein: CASSLGGRVSDEQFF. CDR3 in DNA: TGCGCCAGCAGCTTGGGTGGCAGGGTATCCGATGAGCAGTTCTTC. V is TRBV5-1 and J is TRBJ2-1; D is perhaps TRBD1 (5 bases). Trimming left V 0 bases short and J 8 bases short, with 15 bases between. The CDR3 is made up of 15 amino acids. Looked up from germline, CDR1 is SGHRS and CDR2 is YFSETQ.

The rearrangement links TRBV6-2 or TRBV6-3 to TRBJ1-2; weak D call: TRBD1 (6 bases). The CDR3 extends over 16 amino acids. In germline, CDR1 is MNHEY, CDR2 SVGEGT. V was shortened by 6 bases and J by 6 bases, with 23 bases between the two germline ends. This CDR3 is CASSNNAQGRGDGYTF. In nucleotides, the CDR3 is TGTGCCAGCAGCAATAACGCACAGGGACGAGGTGATGGCTACACCTTC.

The chain links TRBV12-3 or TRBV12-4 to TRBJ1-5, with 7 bases aligning to TRBD1. The CDR3 length is 18 residues. After removal of 0 bases from V and 0 bases from J, the junction contained 8 bases not matched to a gene. The CDR3 protein is CASSLAGQKVYSNQPQHF. The CDR3 DNA is TGTGCCAGCAGTTTAGCGGGACAGAAGGTTTATAGCAATCAGCCCCAGCATTTT.

This CDR3 is CSAGRRESNEQFF. CDR3 nucleotides: TGCAGTGCTGGTCGGCGGGAGAGCAATGAGCAGTTCTTC. The chain carries TRBV20-1 and TRBJ2-1; 7 bases match TRBD2. The CDR3 extends over 13 amino acids. Germline V lookup: CDR1 DFQATT, CDR2 SNEGSKA (reference sequence). V lost 5 bases to trimming and J lost 6 bases; unmatched junction nucleotides: 7.

The sample holds a few counts of this clonotype. This chain uses TRBV6-5 with TRBJ2-1, with D tentatively TRBD1 or TRBD2 (7 bases each). The V and J ends lost 6 bases and 1 base respectively, with 16 bases between them. Germline V CDR1 and CDR2: MNHEY, SVGAGI. There are 16 residues in the CDR3. The CDR3 here is CASSRGGGRSYNEQFF. The CDR3 bases are TGTGCCAGCAGCAGGGGGGGAGGACGATCCTACAATGAGCAGTTCTTC.

This sequence joins TRBV4-1 and TRBJ1-2; 9 bases line up with TRBD1. V lost 0 bases, J lost 6 bases, and 8 bases stayed unmatched. Germline V gene sequence: CDR1 MGHRA, CDR2 YSYEKL. The CDR3 consists of 16 residues. In DNA, the CDR3 is TGCGCCAGCAGCCAAGATCCCGGGACAGGGTTGGATGGCTACACCTTC. It specifies CASSQDPGTGLDGYTF.